This T cell receptor (beta chain) originates from a study of blood T cell repertoires in COVID-19. Only in-frame clones appear in the TCRdb table, and some are missing; sequencing was by immunoSEQ multiplex PCR. Of 380,000 or so clones in the sample, more than 80% were seen once. The CDR3 is 13 amino acids. V lost 6 bases and J lost 2, with 8 bases in between. Germline lookup yields CDR1 SGHAT and CDR2 FQNNGV. The rearrangement joins TRBV11-2 to TRBJ2-1, with D perhaps TRBD2 (6 bases). Sequenced: peripheral blood. The sequence derives from a man aged 40-50 years with acute or convalescent COVID-19. The CDR3 nucleotides read TGTGCCAGCAGGGGGGGAGCCTACAATGAGCAGTTCTTC. Its protein is CASRGGAYNEQFF.